Listed below are T cell receptor beta chains from one sample, sequenced in a study of response to subunit inactivated influenza vaccine. TCRdb itself ran the RT-PCR reads through MiXCR, one entry per CDR3 protein. The profile shows about 170,000 distinct CDR3 sequences, approximately 12% of them singletons. The same data also contributed to another study, on T cells expressing NK-cell markers.

Source: CD8+ T cells sorted from PBMCs, taken approximately 13 days after vaccination. The receptors come from a man aged 50-59 years who received an inactivated influenza vaccine. The CDR3 runs from the conserved cysteine through the conserved F or W. Each record gives: D gene, clone size, V gene, J gene, CDR3 DNA, CDR3 protein. D genes are given only for firm matches. Size is omitted from some rows. Given values are once, few, many or a class for expanded clones.

>NA|medium-sized|TRBV7-2|TRBJ2-5
TGTGCCAGCAGCTTAGTCGGGTTCGAGACCCAGTACTTC
CASSLVGFETQYF
>TRBD2|NA|TRBV20-1|TRBJ2-7
TGCAGTGCCCCCAGGACTAGCGGGCCCTCCTACGAGCAGTACTTC
CSAPRTSGPSYEQYF
>NA|NA|TRBV27|TRBJ2-5
TGTGCCAGCAGTAGAGGGAATCTCGAGACCCAGTACTTC
CASSRGNLETQYF
>NA|many|TRBV11-2|TRBJ1-2
TGTGCCAGCAGCTTAGAGGAAACAGGTTCGAGGAATGGCTACACCTTC
CASSLEETGSRNGYTF
>TRBD2|many|TRBV4-3|TRBJ2-5
TGCGCCAGCAGCCAAGTGTTCCTAGCGGGACAAGAGACCCAGTACTTC
CASSQVFLAGQETQYF
>NA|NA|TRBV25-1|TRBJ2-3
TGTGCCAGCAGTGACGGACAGACAACTAGCACAGATACGCAGTATTTT
CASSDGQTTSTDTQYF
>NA|few|TRBV12-3/TRBV12-4|TRBJ2-7
TGTGCCAGCAGCCTAGGGACGCCGGACTCCTACGAGCAGTACTTC
CASSLGTPDSYEQYF
>NA|many|TRBV7-8|TRBJ2-3
TGTGCCAGCAGCTTAACTGGGGGCACAGATACGCAGTATTTT
CASSLTGGTDTQYF
>NA|NA|TRBV24-1|TRBJ2-3
TGTGCCACCAGTGACTGGACGTCGTCTAGCACAGATACGCAGTATTTT
CATSDWTSSSTDTQYF
>NA|many|TRBV24-1|TRBJ2-7
TGTGCCACCAGTGATTTGTTGAACGGTGAGCAGTACTTC
CATSDLLNGEQYF
>TRBD2|few|TRBV20-1|TRBJ2-1
TGCAGTGCTGAGCCCCTAGCGGGGTCCTCCTACAATGAGCAGTTCTTC
CSAEPLAGSSYNEQFF
>NA|NA|TRBV30|TRBJ2-7
TGTGCCTGGAGTATGGGGAGAGAATACCCCTACGAGCAGTACTTC
CAWSMGREYPYEQYF
>NA|few|TRBV4-3|TRBJ2-7
TGCGCCAGCAGCCAAGCAGGGTCCTACGAGCAGTACTTC
CASSQAGSYEQYF
>NA|NA|TRBV27|TRBJ2-2
TGTGCCAGCAGTTTAATGGGGGGCACCGGGGAGCTGTTTTTT
CASSLMGGTGELFF
>NA|NA|TRBV7-7|TRBJ2-5
TGTGCCAGCAGCAACAACAACAGGGTTGGAGAGACCCAGTACTTC
CASSNNNRVGETQYF
>TRBD1|NA|TRBV7-9|TRBJ2-7
TGTGCCAGCAGCCCTCGACAGGGCGGCTACGAGCAGTACTTC
CASSPRQGGYEQYF
>NA|few|TRBV5-1|TRBJ2-1
TGCGCCAGCAGCTTTCGTGGGGGTTACAATGAGCAGTTCTTC
CASSFRGGYNEQFF
>NA|NA|TRBV6-2/TRBV6-3|TRBJ2-1
TGTGCCAGCAGTTACTCTGTTGGTCGGTCCTACAATGAGCAGTTCTTC
CASSYSVGRSYNEQFF
>NA|NA|TRBV4-3|TRBJ2-3
TGCGCCAGCAGCCAAGATCACCCAATGATAGATACGCAGTATTTT
CASSQDHPMIDTQYF
>NA|NA|TRBV7-9|TRBJ2-7
TGTGCCAGCAGCTTAGCGACACCCTACGAGCAGTACTTC
CASSLATPYEQYF
>TRBD1|NA|TRBV11-1|TRBJ2-2
TGTGCCAGCAGCGTTGACAGGGGAAGCGTCTTGAACACCGGGGAGCTGTTTTTT
CASSVDRGSVLNTGELFF
>TRBD2|many|TRBV4-3|TRBJ2-2
TGCGCCAGCAGCCAAGATCTCTGGGCGGGGGGGACCGGGGAGCTGTTTTTT
CASSQDLWAGGTGELFF
>NA|many|TRBV29-1|TRBJ2-1
TGCAGCGCTTCCGAGGGCAGGGGTGGCTACAATGAGCAGTTCTTC
CSASEGRGGYNEQFF
>TRBD2|few|TRBV4-3|TRBJ2-1
TGCGCCAGCAGCCAACCTAGCGGGAGGAGCGCACATGAGCAGTTCTTC
CASSQPSGRSAHEQFF
>TRBD1|many|TRBV6-2/TRBV6-3|TRBJ1-5
TGTGCCAGCAGTTATGGGGACAGTAATCAGCCCCAGCATTTT
CASSYGDSNQPQHF
>NA|once|TRBV29-1|TRBJ1-1
TGCAGCGTTGAAGGCCGCCGCGTGTCGGAAGCTTTCTTT
CSVEGRRVSEAFF
>NA|few|TRBV7-8|TRBJ2-1
TGTGCCAGCAGCTTGGAGACAGGTCCCAATGAGCAGTTCTTC
CASSLETGPNEQFF
>NA|many|TRBV18|TRBJ1-2
TGTGCCAGCTCACCACCGTCAGGGGCCTTCTATGGCTACACCTTC
CASSPPSGAFYGYTF
>NA|many|TRBV5-1|TRBJ2-7
TGCGCCAGCAGCTTCACCGGGGACCGCTACGAGCAGTACTTC
CASSFTGDRYEQYF
>NA|NA|TRBV18|TRBJ2-5
TGTGCCAGCTCACCACCGGAGTCAAGAAGGGAAGAGACCCAGTACTTC
CASSPPESRREETQYF
>TRBD2|NA|TRBV9|TRBJ2-1
TGTGCCAGCAGCGTAGTCGGGAGGGCCGATACATATGAGCAGTTCTTC
CASSVVGRADTYEQFF
>NA|NA|TRBV4-3|TRBJ2-7
TGCGCCAGCAGCCAAGGGCCCCTTGGGGCCTACGAGCAGTACTTC
CASSQGPLGAYEQYF
>NA|few|TRBV7-9|TRBJ2-7
TGTGCCAGCAGCTCATCCACCGGGACAAGCTACGAGCAGTACTTC
CASSSSTGTSYEQYF
>TRBD2|NA|TRBV2|TRBJ2-1
TGTGCCGGGACTAGCGGGAGAAGGGTCAATGAGCAGTTCTTC
CAGTSGRRVNEQFF
>TRBD2|NA|TRBV12-3/TRBV12-4|TRBJ2-1
TGTGCCAGCAGGAGGACTAGTAGGAATGAGCAGTTCTTC
CASRRTSRNEQFF
>TRBD1|few|TRBV7-6|TRBJ2-2
TGTGCCAGCAGCTTAGAGAGGACCGGGGGACAGGGGGCTGTCGGGGAGCTGTTTTTT
CASSLERTGGQGAVGELFF
>NA|many|TRBV12-3/TRBV12-4|TRBJ1-1
TGTGCCAGCAGTCCCCTTGCCGGCGGGACTGAAGCTTTCTTT
CASSPLAGGTEAFF
>TRBD1|many|TRBV5-1|TRBJ2-2
TGCGCCAGCAGCGTGGGACAGGGGGTGTTGGAGGAGCTGTTTTTT
CASSVGQGVLEELFF
>NA|NA|TRBV7-2|TRBJ2-1
TGTGCCAGCAGCTTTGTCGGCAATGAGCAGTTCTTC
CASSFVGNEQFF
>TRBD1|NA|TRBV5-1|TRBJ2-5
TGCGCCAGCAGTGCACCGGACAGGGAAGGAAGGGAGACCCAGTACTTC
CASSAPDREGRETQYF
>NA|many|TRBV9|TRBJ2-3
TGTGCCAGCAGCGCACCTCTAGTTCCCCAGGGTCCACAGGGTACGCAGTATTTT
CASSAPLVPQGPQGTQYF
>TRBD2|NA|TRBV4-3|TRBJ2-3
TGCGCCAGCAGCCAGGACCTGGAGACTAGCACCGATACGCAGTATTTT
CASSQDLETSTDTQYF
>TRBD1|NA|TRBV5-1|TRBJ1-6
TGCGCCAGCAGCTTTGACAGGGGTGGATCACCCCTCCACTTT
CASSFDRGGSPLHF
>NA|few|TRBV9|TRBJ2-2
TGTGCCAGCAGCGTAGGGGGTTATACCGGGGAGCTGTTTTTT
CASSVGGYTGELFF
>NA|many|TRBV11-2|TRBJ2-2
TGTGCCAGCAGCTTACACTGGACTGCCGGGGAGCTGTTTTTT
CASSLHWTAGELFF
>NA|NA|TRBV25-1|TRBJ1-1
TGTGCCAGCAGTGTCCAGGGTTACACTGAAGCTTTCTTT
CASSVQGYTEAFF
>TRBD2|NA|TRBV20-1|TRBJ2-1
TGCTGTGCTAGAGCTGGTGGACTAGCGGGGGGGCCTCGGTACAATGAGCAGTTCTTC
CCARAGGLAGGPRYNEQFF
>NA|many|TRBV15|TRBJ2-7
TGTGCCACCAGCAGAGGGAGGGGGCTGGACGAGCAGTACTTC
CATSRGRGLDEQYF
>TRBD1|NA|TRBV7-8|TRBJ2-7
TGTGCCAGCAGCCCCGGGACAGGGGGTTACTACGAGCAGTACTTC
CASSPGTGGYYEQYF
>NA|many|TRBV2|TRBJ2-2
TGTGCCAGCAGTGAAGGCCAGGGGAACACCGGGGAGCTGTTTTTT
CASSEGQGNTGELFF
>TRBD2|many|TRBV28|TRBJ2-3
TGTGCCAGCAGTTCTTGGACTAGCGGGAGTAGACCCACAGATACGCAGTATTTT
CASSSWTSGSRPTDTQYF